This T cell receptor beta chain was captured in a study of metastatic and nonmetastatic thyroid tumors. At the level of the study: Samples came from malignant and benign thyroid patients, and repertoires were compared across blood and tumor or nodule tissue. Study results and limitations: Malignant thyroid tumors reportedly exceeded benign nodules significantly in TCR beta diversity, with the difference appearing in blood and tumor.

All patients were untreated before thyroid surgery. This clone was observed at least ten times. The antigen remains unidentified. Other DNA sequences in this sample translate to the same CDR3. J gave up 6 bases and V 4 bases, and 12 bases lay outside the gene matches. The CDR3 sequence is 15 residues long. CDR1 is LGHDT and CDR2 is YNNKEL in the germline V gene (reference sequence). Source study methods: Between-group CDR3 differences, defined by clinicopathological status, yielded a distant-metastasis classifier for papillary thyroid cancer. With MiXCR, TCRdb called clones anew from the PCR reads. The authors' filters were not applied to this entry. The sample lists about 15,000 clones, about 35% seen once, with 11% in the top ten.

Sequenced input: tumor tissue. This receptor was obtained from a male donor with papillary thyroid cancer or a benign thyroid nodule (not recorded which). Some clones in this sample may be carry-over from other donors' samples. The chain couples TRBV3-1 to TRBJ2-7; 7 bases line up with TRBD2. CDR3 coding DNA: TGTGCCAGCAGCCCCCGGGCGGGAGCTGGGGGCGAGCAGTACTTC. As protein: CASSPRAGAGGEQYF.